The present T cell receptor (beta chain) was sequenced within a study of beta chain features in type 1 diabetes. The study's findings and limits: Moderate but significant shortening of TCRB CDR3s was recorded in all four CD4+ subsets from Type 1 diabetes patients.

The isolated RNA, all of it, was reverse transcribed, so expressed TCRB transcripts were what got sequenced. TCRdb keeps only in-frame clones here, not all; method: immunoSEQ multiplex PCR. The sample contains 350,000 to 400,000 clones, over 9.5% of which appear only once. The sample holds a few counts of this clone. Antigen unknown. The TCR was taken from a woman aged 18-35 years with type 1 diabetes. Material for sequencing was naive CD4+ T cells from blood.

CDR3 nucleotides: TGCAGCGTTGTGCGACAGGCGAACACTGAAGCTTTCTTT. As protein: CSVVRQANTEAFF. This chain joins TRBV29-1 and TRBJ1-1, with a possible D match to TRBD1 (6 bases). V was shortened by 4 bases and J by 1 base, with 10 bases between the two germline ends. CDR3 length equals 13 residues. Germline CDR1 and CDR2: SQVTM and ANQGSEA.